The 16 T cell receptor beta chains below were found in one sample sequenced in a study of blood T cell repertoires in COVID-19. Libraries were prepared by immunoSEQ multiplex PCR; TCRdb keeps only in-frame clonotypes and omits some of them. The data show 160,000 or so clones, with around 83% seen just once and roughly 13% held by the top ten. The sequencing input was peripheral blood. The receptors derive from a man between 65 and 79 years old who had recovered from COVID-19.

The chain links TRBV18 to TRBJ1-6, with TRBD1 as a possible D gene (5 bases). The V gene lost 2 bases and the J gene lost 7 bases, with 12 bases spanning the gap. Germline CDR1 and CDR2: KGHSH and LQKENI. CDR3 length: 15 residues. The CDR3 DNA reads TGTGCCAGCTCACCAGAGTGGGGCCGGAATTCACCCCTCCACTTT. This codes for CASSPEWGRNSPLHF. The full variable domain, in which reference TRBV18 and TRBJ1-6 provide the parts outside the CDR3, is NAGVMQNPRHLVRRRGQEARLRCSPMKGHSHVYWYRQLPEEGLKFMVYLQKENIIDESGMPKERFSAEFPKEGPSILRIQQVVRGDSAAYFCASSPEWGRNSPLHFGNGTRLTVT.

The V call is TRBV7-9, the J call TRBJ2-7; D is possibly TRBD1 (6 bases). Germline CDR1 SEHNR, CDR2 FQNEAQ (reference sequence). This CDR3 is built from 13 residues. The V end was cut by 6 bases, the J end by 3 bases, with 12 bases between. The CDR3 here is CASSRTDVYEQYF. CDR3 bases: TGTGCCAGCAGTCGGACAGATGTCTACGAGCAGTACTTC.

The CDR3 region has the DNA TGTGCCATCAGAGACAGGGGGCTCGACACTGAAGCTTTCTTT. Translation gives CAIRDRGLDTEAFF. The V call is TRBV10-3, the J call TRBJ1-1, with 10 positions matching TRBD1. Germline V CDR1 and CDR2: ENHRY, SYGVKD. J was trimmed by 3 bases and V by 6 bases; bases with no gene match: 4. The CDR3 spans 14 residues.

The chain joins TRBV9 to TRBJ2-3, with 9 bases fitting TRBD2. Losses at the gene ends were 4 bases for V and 3 bases for J; bases not matched to a gene: 9. CDR3 length: 16 amino acids. The germline V gene has CDR1 SGDLS and CDR2 YYNGEE. CDR3 sequence reads: CASSTLAGSGTDTQYF. The CDR3, as DNA: TGTGCCAGCAGCACCCTAGCGGGATCGGGAACAGATACGCAGTATTTT. The full variable domain, in which reference TRBV9 and TRBJ2-3 provide the parts outside the CDR3, is DSGVTQTPKHLITATGQRVTLRCSPRSGDLSVYWYQQSLDQGLQFLIQYYNGEERAKGNILERFSAQQFPDLHSELNLSSLELGDSALYFCASSTLAGSGTDTQYFGPGTRLTVL.

The genes are TRBV7-6 and TRBJ1-3; a possible D gene is TRBD1 (5 bases). Between the trimmed V and J ends, which lost 4 bases and 0 bases, there was a span of 13 bases. Germline CDR1 SGHVS, CDR2 FNYEAQ. CDR3 size: 16 residues. CDR3 sequence (DNA): TGTGCCAGCAGCTACCCCGGGGGTACCTCTGGAAACACCATATATTTT. It specifies CASSYPGGTSGNTIYF. Using reference TRBV7-6 and TRBJ1-3 for the parts outside the CDR3, the full variable domain is GAGVSQSPRYKVTKRGQDVALRCDPISGHVSLYWYRQALGQGPEFLTYFNYEAQQDKSGLPNDRFSAERPEGSISTLTIQRTEQRDSAMYRCASSYPGGTSGNTIYFGEGSWLTVV.

The chain is built from TRBV6-5 and TRBJ1-5; 9 bases fit TRBD1. With 11 bases clipped from V and 4 bases from J, the junction kept 6 bases outside the gene matches. The CDR3 is 13 residues long. Germline assignment: CDR1 MNHEY and CDR2 SVGAGI. The CDR3 DNA sequence: TGTGCCGTGGGGGGGACAGGGAATCAGCCCCAGCATTTT. As protein: CAVGGTGNQPQHF.

The gene calls are TRBV7-2 and TRBJ2-6; 9 nucleotides align to TRBD1. The CDR3 is 18 amino acids. With 7 bases clipped from V and 0 bases from J, the junction kept 10 bases outside the gene matches. CDR1 is SGHTA and CDR2 is FQGNSA in the germline V gene. The CDR3 is CASIHRGLPPSGANVLTF. CDR3 coding DNA: TGTGCCAGCATCCACAGGGGGCTCCCTCCCTCTGGGGCCAACGTCCTGACTTTC.

The chain recombines TRBV4-1 with TRBJ2-1, with TRBD2 identical over 8 bases. V was clipped by 2 bases and J by 0 bases; unmatched bases: 0. Germline-derived CDR1 and CDR2 are MGHRA and YSYEKL. The CDR3 contains 15 residues. This chain's CDR3 is CASSQTSGSYNEQFF. CDR3 bases: TGCGCCAGCAGCCAAACTAGCGGCTCCTACAATGAGCAGTTCTTC.

The V and J genes are TRBV12-3 or TRBV12-4 and TRBJ1-2; 7 bases are a match to TRBD1. The CDR3 covers 13 residues. V was clipped by 6 bases and J by 8 bases; unmatched bases: 9. CDR3 DNA sequence: TGTGCCAGCAGACAAGACAGGGTAAAGGGCTACACCTTC. Translated, it gives CASRQDRVKGYTF.

The rearrangement links TRBV5-6 to TRBJ2-3, with a tentative D call TRBD1 (6 bases). The germline V gene encodes CDR1 SGHDT and CDR2 YYEEEE. The CDR3 runs 13 residues. V was shortened by 2 bases and J by 3 bases, with 7 bases between the two germline ends. The CDR3 sequence: CASSFQGTDTQYF. CDR3 DNA: TGTGCCAGCAGCTTTCAGGGGACAGATACGCAGTATTTT.

The CDR3 sequence is CASGHGTNYGYTF. The CDR3 DNA sequence: TGTGCCAGCGGGCACGGAACAAACTATGGCTACACCTTC. The J gene is TRBJ1-2, the V gene TRBV2; D ambiguous. V was cut by 8 bases and J by 2 bases, with 12 bases left in between. The CDR3 length is 13 residues. Germline loops: CDR1 SNHLY, CDR2 FYNNEI.

The rearrangement uses TRBV20-1 and TRBJ1-1; 7 bases align to TRBD1. Germline values: CDR1 DFQATT, CDR2 SNEGSKA (reference sequence). This CDR3 comprises 15 residues. V lost 3 bases to trimming and J lost 8 bases; unmatched junction nucleotides: 15. CDR3 DNA: TGCAGTGCTAGTGGAGGGGACAGAATCGGCGGAGAAGCTTTCTTT. Protein: CSASGGDRIGGEAFF.

This clone was observed a single time. The chain carries TRBV29-1 and TRBJ2-1, with a tentative D call TRBD1 (5 bases). Germline V gene sequence: CDR1 SQVTM, CDR2 ANQGSEA. V was pared by 7 bases and J by 6 bases, with 19 bases between. CDR3 size: 14 residues. The CDR3 loop is CSAKGLAGRNEQFF. The CDR3 nucleotides read TGCAGCGCCAAGGGGCTTGCAGGACGCAATGAGCAGTTCTTC.

The chain links TRBV4-1 to TRBJ2-1; tentatively, D is TRBD2 (5 bases). From germline, CDR1 is MGHRA and CDR2 YSYEKL. Between the trimmed V and J ends, which lost 0 bases and 7 bases, there was a span of 16 bases. The CDR3 has 16 amino acids. CDR3 DNA: TGCGCCAGCAGCCAAGAAAGGTCAACCTCGGGGAATGAGCAGTTCTTC. Amino acid sequence: CASSQERSTSGNEQFF.

V gene TRBV5-1 combines with J gene TRBJ1-1; no reliable D call. V dropped 2 bases and J dropped 2 bases, with 10 bases sitting between them. Germline assignment: CDR1 SGHRS and CDR2 YFSETQ. This CDR3 is 14 amino acids long. The DNA of the CDR3 is TGCGCCAGCAGCTTTCGGGTACAAAACACTGAAGCTTTCTTT. Translating gives CASSFRVQNTEAFF.

This chain uses TRBV5-1 with TRBJ1-2; perhaps TRBD1 as D (5 bases). There are 14 residues in the CDR3. V dropped 0 bases and J dropped 5 bases, with 11 bases sitting between them. Germline V gene data show CDR1 as SGHRS and CDR2 as YFSETQ. The CDR3 is CASSLVSGTYGYTF. Written as DNA, the CDR3 is TGCGCCAGCAGCTTGGTATCAGGGACTTATGGCTACACCTTC.